This T cell receptor beta chain was identified in a study of blood T cell repertoires in COVID-19. Using immunoSEQ multiplex PCR, the repertoire was profiled, and TCRdb retains in-frame clones only, with some absent. Among 53,000 or so clones listed, around nine tenths were seen once. This CDR3 region has 13 residues. Germline CDR1 reads LNHDA; CDR2 reads SQIVND (reference sequence). V shed 3 bases and J 7 bases; nucleotides not matched to a gene: 6. V is TRBV19 and J is TRBJ2-7; 7 bases agree with TRBD1. The sample consisted of peripheral blood. The receptor comes from a man aged 40-49 years with acute or convalescent COVID-19. CDR3 loop: CASSMTGWREQYF. The CDR3 DNA follows: TGTGCCAGTAGTATGACAGGGTGGCGGGAGCAGTACTTC. The entire variable domain, with the rest obtained from reference TRBV19 and TRBJ2-7, is as follows: DGGITQSPKYLFRKEGQNVTLSCEQNLNHDAMYWYRQDPGQGLRLIYYSQIVNDFQKGDIAEGYSVSREKKESFPLTVTSAQKNPTAFYLCASSMTGWREQYFGPGTRLTVT.